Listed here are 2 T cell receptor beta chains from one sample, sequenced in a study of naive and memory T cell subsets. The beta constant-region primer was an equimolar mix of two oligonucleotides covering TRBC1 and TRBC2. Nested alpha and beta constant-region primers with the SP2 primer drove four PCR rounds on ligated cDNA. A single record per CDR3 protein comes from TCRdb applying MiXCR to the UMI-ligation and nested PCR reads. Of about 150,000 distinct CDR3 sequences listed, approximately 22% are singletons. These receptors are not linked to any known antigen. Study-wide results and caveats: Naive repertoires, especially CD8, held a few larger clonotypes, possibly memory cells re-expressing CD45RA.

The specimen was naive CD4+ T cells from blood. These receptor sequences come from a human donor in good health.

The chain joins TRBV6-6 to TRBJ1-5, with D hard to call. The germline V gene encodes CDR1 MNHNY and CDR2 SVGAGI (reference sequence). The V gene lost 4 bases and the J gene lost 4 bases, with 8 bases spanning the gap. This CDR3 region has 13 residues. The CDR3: CASSSGGNQPQHF. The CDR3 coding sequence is TGTGCCAGCAGTTCGGGTGGGAATCAGCCCCAGCATTTT.

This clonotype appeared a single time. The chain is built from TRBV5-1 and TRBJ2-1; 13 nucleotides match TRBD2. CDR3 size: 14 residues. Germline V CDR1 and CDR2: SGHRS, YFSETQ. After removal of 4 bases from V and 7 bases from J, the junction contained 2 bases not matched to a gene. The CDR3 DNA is TGCGCCAGCAGCGTGACTAGCGGGGGGAATGAGCAGTTCTTC. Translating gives CASSVTSGGNEQFF.